The next 15 T cell receptor beta chains were all read from a single sample in a study of T cell repertoires in cytomegalovirus infection. For these receptors, no antigen is known. MiXCR was run by TCRdb on the reads, yielding one entry per CDR3 protein. The repertoire includes around 900,000 distinct CDR3 sequences, roughly 30% of them detected once, and more than 13% sits in the top ten. Sequencing used cultured CD8+ T cells from PBMCs, obtained from culture after CMV antigen stimulation. These receptor sequences come from a human donor in good health (CMV status not recorded). Some clones in this sample may be carry-over from other donors' samples.

J is TRBJ1-1 and V is TRBV4-1; D is ambiguous. CDR3 length: 13 residues. V was clipped by 4 bases and J by 8 bases, with 14 bases between them. Germline loops: CDR1 MGHRA, CDR2 YSYEKL. CDR3 coding DNA: TGCGCCAGCAGCCCGTTACTGGGTCTGGAAGCTTTCTTT. It translates to CASSPLLGLEAFF.

This clonotype showed up just a few times. The chain recombines TRBV27 with TRBJ2-2, with 7 bases that match TRBD1. From germline, CDR1 is MNHEY and CDR2 SMNVEV (reference sequence). After removal of 4 bases from V and 4 bases from J, the junction contained 3 bases not matched to a gene. The CDR3 is made up of 14 amino acids. The CDR3 coding sequence is TGTGCCAGCAGTTCCCGGGACAGCACCGGGGAGCTGTTTTTT. This codes for CASSSRDSTGELFF.

V gene TRBV27 combines with J gene TRBJ1-2; D is perhaps TRBD1 (5 bases). V was clipped by 6 bases and J by 0 bases, with 14 bases between them. Germline V gene sequence: CDR1 MNHEY, CDR2 SMNVEV (reference sequence). The CDR3 totals 15 residues. The CDR3 protein is CASRRPWDANYGYTF. The DNA for the CDR3 is TGTGCCAGCAGACGGCCCTGGGACGCTAACTATGGCTACACCTTC.

This sequence joins TRBV7-9 and TRBJ2-5; D assignment may be TRBD1 or TRBD2 (5 bases each). The germline V and J ends were trimmed by 1 base and 4 bases, with 10 bases remaining between them. The CDR3 runs 14 residues. CDR1 is SEHNR, CDR2 FQNEAQ, per germline (reference sequence). CDR3 bases: TGTGCCAGCAGCTTAGTGGGGGTCCGAGAGACCCAGTACTTC. Translation: CASSLVGVRETQYF.

In its sample, this clonotype was seen a few times. V usage is TRBV27 and J usage is TRBJ2-7; D is undetermined. The germline V gene has CDR1 MNHEY and CDR2 SMNVEV (reference sequence). This CDR3 comprises 13 residues. Trimming left V 8 bases short and J 2 bases short, with 13 bases between. The CDR3 region has the DNA TGTGCCAGCGGGTCCGGACCCGCCTACGAGCAGTACTTC. Translating gives CASGSGPAYEQYF.

The chain couples TRBV19 to TRBJ2-5; D is perhaps TRBD2 (6 bases). This CDR3 is built from 15 residues. Trimming removed 3 bases at V and 0 bases at J, with 11 bases between. Germline assignment: CDR1 LNHDA and CDR2 SQIVND (reference sequence). CDR3 DNA sequence: TGTGCCAGTAGTATTCTTGGGGGGAACCAAGAGACCCAGTACTTC. This translates into CASSILGGNQETQYF.

In this sample, this clonotype turned up a few times. The chain recombines TRBV19 with TRBJ1-2; D is unresolved. The ends were cut back, 3 bases at V and 0 bases at J, with 8 bases in the middle. CDR1 and CDR2 (germline): LNHDA, SQIVND (reference sequence). This CDR3 contains 14 residues. The CDR3 DNA sequence: TGTGCCAGTAGTATCGGTCTTGCTAACTATGGCTACACCTTC. Its translation: CASSIGLANYGYTF.

The V and J genes are TRBV6-5 and TRBJ2-1; unclear D gene. V shed 5 bases and J shed 3 bases, with 14 bases lying between them. The CDR3 consists of 15 residues. Germline V CDR1 and CDR2: MNHEY, SVGAGI. The CDR3 loop reads CASSPTEFHYNEQFF. The CDR3 bases are TGTGCCAGCAGTCCCACAGAGTTTCACTACAATGAGCAGTTCTTC.

This clonotype was recorded a few times. The chain joins TRBV6-1 to TRBJ2-5, with a tentative D call TRBD2 (6 bases). Germline CDR1 and CDR2: MNHNS and SASEGT. V shed 7 bases and J shed 2 bases, with 14 bases lying between them. There are 14 residues in the CDR3. The CDR3 nucleotides read TGTGCCAGCACTGAGCCCGGGACTCAAGAGACCCAGTACTTC. Translation gives CASTEPGTQETQYF.

The chain carries TRBV7-6 and TRBJ2-5; D tentatively reads TRBD1 or TRBD2 (6 bases each). From germline, CDR1 is SGHVS and CDR2 FNYEAQ. This CDR3 is 15 amino acids long. The ends were cut back, 9 bases at V and 4 bases at J, with 21 bases in the middle. The CDR3 spells CASRGMGGPGETQYF. In DNA, the CDR3 is TGTGCCAGTAGAGGAATGGGGGGCCCCGGAGAGACCCAGTACTTC.

The chain joins TRBV27 to TRBJ1-2; D gene unclear. There are 13 residues in the CDR3. The germline V and J ends were trimmed by 8 bases and 2 bases, with 12 bases remaining between them. Germline loops: CDR1 MNHEY, CDR2 SMNVEV (reference sequence). The CDR3 DNA follows: TGTGCCAGCCGGGAGGCCTTAAACTATGGCTACACCTTC. This translates into CASREALNYGYTF.

This sequence joins TRBV11-2 and TRBJ2-1; D might be TRBD1 (5 bases). CDR3 length equals 13 residues. Trimming took off 2 bases at V and 9 bases at J, with 11 bases between the two ends. Germline V gives CDR1 SGHAT, CDR2 FQNNGV. CDR3 nucleotides: TGTGCCAGCAGCTTATCTCAGGGTTCTGAGCAGTTCTTC. Amino acids: CASSLSQGSEQFF.

The CDR3 sequence is CASSDTGFYEQYV. The CDR3 nucleotides are TGTGCCAGCAGTGACACAGGGTTCTACGAGCAGTACGTC. The chain combines TRBV6-1 with TRBJ2-7, with TRBD1 as a possible D gene (6 bases). Germline lookup yields CDR1 MNHNS and CDR2 SASEGT. CDR3 size: 13 residues. Between the trimmed V and J ends, which lost 3 bases and 3 bases, there was a span of 9 bases.

V usage is TRBV18 and J usage is TRBJ1-5; D gene ambiguous. V gave up 3 bases and J gave up 3 bases, with 12 bases separating them. This CDR3 has 15 amino acids. Germline CDR1 reads KGHSH; CDR2 reads LQKENI. CDR3 DNA: TGTGCCAGCTCACCTTGGCCGGTGAACAATCAGCCCCAGCATTTT. This translates into CASSPWPVNNQPQHF.

This clonotype has just a few counts. The chain links TRBV24-1 to TRBJ1-1; 8 bases agree with TRBD1. Germline values: CDR1 KGHDR, CDR2 SFDVKD. This CDR3 is 15 amino acids long. V dropped 2 bases and J dropped 1; count of bases not matched to a gene: 2. This CDR3 reads CATSDSGTGNTEAFF. CDR3 in DNA: TGTGCCACCAGTGATTCCGGGACAGGGAACACTGAAGCTTTCTTT.